The entry that follows covers one T cell receptor beta chain sequence. It has no known antigen specificity. Base qualities are not recorded, but no much larger clone differs from it by a single base. The germline V gene (reference sequence) specifies SEHNR as CDR1 and FQNEAQ as CDR2. V and J lose 0 bases and 8 bases, and a span of 16 bases separates them. The CDR3 goes from the cysteine to the phenylalanine over 15 residues. The retained sequence is limited to the CDR3, 45 bases, with the frame set at the first base. This record belongs to a study of T cell responses to AZD1222 COVID-19 vaccine (dated by TCRdb to the early 2020s). Regarding the complete study: Because spike-specific TCR depth and breadth did not differ between the two schedules, AZD1222 recipients who got a second dose at roughly 4 weeks were pooled with those who got a second dose at roughly 12 weeks. A total of 230 or so trial participants underwent TCR sequencing, of whom roughly 210 received two doses of AZD1222 and about 26 received two doses of the MenACWY control vaccine. Trial participants were enrolled into age subgroups of 18-55, 56-69 and 70-plus years, which contained approximately 150, 28 and 58 TCR-sequenced participants, respectively. Findings and caveats that apply to the study as a whole: After two AZD1222 doses, spike-specific TCR breadth and depth were significantly higher than at day 0 and than in MenACWY recipients. In the small 56-69-year group, the increase in depth fell short of significance, most likely because of low power. Because no samples from the day 14 peak response were available, repertoires could be characterized only after the peak T cell response. CD4 TCRs associated with the vaccine covered the entire spike protein, and the dominant responses were in regions 160-218 and 743-854. Most participants were white British and females outnumbered males, and the authors suggested that clonal diversity may have been underestimated. Conclusions about previously exposed vaccinees are limited, since just five or six AZD1222 recipients were seropositive for SARS-CoV-2 at baseline. Epitopes outside the regions mutated in the B.1.351 and B.1.1.7 variants were reportedly recognized by nearly half of the unique spike-specific TCRs.

The CDR3 regions of human TCRbeta chains were subjected to immunosequencing. The authors' pipeline ran thus. TCRs in the repertoires were compared against a reference library of SARS-CoV-2-specific TCRs that had been generated with the MIRA antigen-specificity platform. Breadth was defined as the fraction of unique TCRs that were SARS-CoV-2-associated, and depth was defined as the fraction of total T cells that were SARS-CoV-2-associated. Using the MIRA data, each spike-specific TCR was mapped to the spike region that the TCR reacts to and placed in a CD4 or CD8 class. Log10-transformed breadth and depth values were compared by one-way ANOVA with Sidak's multiple comparisons tests. Held by TCRdb, this immuneACCESS table contains in-frame sequences only and omits some clones. Under half of the omission traces to an unresolved V gene where checked; the cause of the rest is unknown. The V and J calls and clone size are taken from that table; D and trimming were inferred from the DNA. This sample has about 85,000 clones in its table, and over 80% of those were observed once. The ten largest clonotypes hold around 15% of the sample.

The sample's time point label is to be understood as: baseline before first vaccination. Vaccinee samples were obtained from the UK trials COV001 and COV002, which included a single-blind randomized controlled phase 2/3 trial of AZD1222 (ChAdOx1 nCoV-19) in healthy adults. Trial participant PBMC samples were collected at day 0 and day 28 after the second dose for TCRbeta chain sequencing. The sample in question was peripheral blood, obtained on day 0 of AZD1222 vaccination. The rearranged chain carries TRBV7-9 and TRBJ1-2; the best D guess is TRBD1, with 6 bases matching. This TCR was recovered from an adult in good health. In nucleotides, the sequence is TGTGCCAGCAGCTTAGCGAGTCAGGGGAAGGGGGGCTACACCTTC. Translation gives CASSLASQGKGGYTF.